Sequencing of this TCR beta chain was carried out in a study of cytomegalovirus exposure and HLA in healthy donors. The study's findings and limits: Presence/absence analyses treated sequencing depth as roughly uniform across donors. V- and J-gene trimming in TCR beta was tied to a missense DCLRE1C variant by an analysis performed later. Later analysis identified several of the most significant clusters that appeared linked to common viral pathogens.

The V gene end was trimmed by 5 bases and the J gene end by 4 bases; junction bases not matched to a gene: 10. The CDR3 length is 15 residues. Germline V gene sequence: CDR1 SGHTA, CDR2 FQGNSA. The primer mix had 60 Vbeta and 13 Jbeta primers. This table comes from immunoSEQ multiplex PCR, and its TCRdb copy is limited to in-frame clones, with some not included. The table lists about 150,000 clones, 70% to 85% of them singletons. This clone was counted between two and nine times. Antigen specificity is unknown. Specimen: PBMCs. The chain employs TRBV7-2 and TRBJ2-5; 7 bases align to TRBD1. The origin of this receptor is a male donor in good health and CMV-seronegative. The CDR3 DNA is TGTGCCAGCAGCCCACGGACAGGATGGCGAGAGACCCAGTACTTC. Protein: CASSPRTGWRETQYF.